This T cell receptor (beta chain) originates from a study of blood T cell repertoires in COVID-19. Study-wide background: COVID-19 samples collected from the United States, Italy and Spain covered acute and convalescent phases. The analysed material was cDNA or gDNA that came from T cells, B-cell-depleted T cells, or PBMCs.

Original processing notes: Amplification of reference gene primers provided the estimated nucleated cell counts. Sequencing used immunoSEQ multiplex PCR; TCRdb keeps in-frame clones, though not all of them. D and trimming were read from the DNA, whereas the V and J calls and clone size are those reported in that table. This table holds under 150,000 clones, about 91% found once. This CDR3 has 15 residues. The V gene's germline CDR1 is SGHTA and CDR2 FQGTGA. V lost 5 bases and J lost 6; bases outside the gene matches: 10. The specimen sequenced was peripheral blood. This TCR was sampled from a human donor in a cohort sampled during active COVID-19. The V gene is TRBV7-3, the J gene TRBJ2-3; 8 nucleotides line up with TRBD2. CDR3 sequence reads: CASSPTVAGPDTQYF. CDR3 in DNA: TGTGCCAGCAGCCCGACAGTAGCGGGGCCCGATACGCAGTATTTT.